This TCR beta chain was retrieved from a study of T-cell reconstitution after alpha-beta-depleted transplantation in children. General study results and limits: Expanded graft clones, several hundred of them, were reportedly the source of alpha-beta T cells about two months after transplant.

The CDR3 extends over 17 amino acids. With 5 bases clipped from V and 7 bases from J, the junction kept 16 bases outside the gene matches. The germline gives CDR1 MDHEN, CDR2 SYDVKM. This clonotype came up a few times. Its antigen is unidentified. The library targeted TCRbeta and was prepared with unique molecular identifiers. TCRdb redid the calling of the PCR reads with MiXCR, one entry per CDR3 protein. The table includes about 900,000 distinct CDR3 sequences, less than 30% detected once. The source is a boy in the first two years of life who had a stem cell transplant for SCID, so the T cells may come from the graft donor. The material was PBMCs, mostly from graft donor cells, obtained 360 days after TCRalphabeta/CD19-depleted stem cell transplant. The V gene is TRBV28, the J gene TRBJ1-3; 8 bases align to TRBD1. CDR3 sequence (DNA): TGTGCCAGCAGTGAGACAGGGGTTCCCGCAGGATGGAACACCATATATTTT. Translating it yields CASSETGVPAGWNTIYF.